The rows below give T cell receptor beta chains drawn from one sample of a study of blood T cell repertoires in COVID-19. The protocol was immunoSEQ multiplex PCR, while the TCRdb copy is restricted to in-frame clones and leaves out a portion. Of 400,000 to 450,000 clones in the sample, about 87% were seen once. Sequenced input: peripheral blood. Receptor source: a man younger than 30 with COVID-19, enrolled during active disease. Each CDR3 is given with its conserved first and last residue. D genes are given only for firm matches. Clone size is not always given. Where it is, it says once, few, many or a class for expanded clones.

d_call | j_call | v_call | clone_size | cdr3_nt | cdr3_aa
TRBD1 | TRBJ1-5 | TRBV7-2 | few | TGTGCCAGCAGCGGTACAGGGGGCAGGCAGCCCCAGCATTTT | CASSGTGGRQPQHF
TRBD2 | TRBJ2-2 | TRBV11-3 | NA | TGTGCCAGCAGTAGCGGGGGGGCCACCGGGGAGCTGTTTTTT | CASSSGGATGELFF
NA | TRBJ2-7 | TRBV11-3 | once | TGTGCCAGCAGTCAGGGGCGTGGGTCCTACGAGCAGTACTTC | CASSQGRGSYEQYF
TRBD1 | TRBJ2-7 | TRBV19 | NA | TGTGCTAGTAGTATGGGACAGGGGTACGAGCAGTACTTC | CASSMGQGYEQYF
NA | TRBJ2-3 | TRBV21-1 | NA | TGTGCCGTTCTGGGCCCCGGGATAGATACGCAGTATTTT | CAVLGPGIDTQYF
TRBD1 | TRBJ2-2 | TRBV2 | NA | TGTGCCAGCAGTGAATCGACAGGGGTGGACACCGGGGAGCTGTTTTTT | CASSESTGVDTGELFF
TRBD2 | TRBJ2-5 | TRBV5-1 | NA | TGCGCCAGCAGCTTTAGCGGGAGAGGGGAAGAGACCCAGTACTTC | CASSFSGRGEETQYF
TRBD2 | TRBJ2-5 | TRBV7-2 | NA | TGTGCCAGCAGCTTAACCGGACTAGCGGAAGAGACCCAGTACTTC | CASSLTGLAEETQYF
NA | TRBJ2-1 | TRBV30 | NA | TGTGCCTTTTACCGGGGATTTAATGAGCAGTTCTTC | CAFYRGFNEQFF
TRBD2 | TRBJ2-5 | TRBV5-4 | NA | TGTGCCAGCAGCTTCCGACTAGCGGGGGCAGAGACCCAGTACTTC | CASSFRLAGAETQYF
NA | TRBJ2-3 | TRBV1 | NA | TGCACCAGCAGCCATCCTTTTGACGGGGGGTACACAGATACGCAGTATTTT | CTSSHPFDGGYTDTQYF
TRBD1 | TRBJ1-1 | TRBV9 | NA | TGTGCCAGCAGCGCAGGGGGTCGCACTGAAGCTTTCTTT | CASSAGGRTEAFF
TRBD1 | TRBJ2-3 | TRBV19 | many | TGTGCCAGTAGTACGCCCCCGACAGGGGGCACAGATACGCAGTATTTT | CASSTPPTGGTDTQYF
TRBD2 | TRBJ2-7 | TRBV6-5 | once | TGTGCCAGCAGCCGACCGGGGGGTATGTACGAGCAGTACTTC | CASSRPGGMYEQYF
NA | TRBJ2-7 | TRBV5-1 | NA | TGCGCCAGCAGCTTGGCCGGCGAGCAGTACTTC | CASSLAGEQYF
NA | TRBJ2-7 | TRBV30 | few | TGTGCCTGGAGAAAGGGGTACGAGCAGTACTTC | CAWRKGYEQYF
TRBD2 | TRBJ2-2 | TRBV19 | NA | TGTGCCAGTAGTACGGGACTACGGGGCACCGGGGAGCTGTTTTTT | CASSTGLRGTGELFF